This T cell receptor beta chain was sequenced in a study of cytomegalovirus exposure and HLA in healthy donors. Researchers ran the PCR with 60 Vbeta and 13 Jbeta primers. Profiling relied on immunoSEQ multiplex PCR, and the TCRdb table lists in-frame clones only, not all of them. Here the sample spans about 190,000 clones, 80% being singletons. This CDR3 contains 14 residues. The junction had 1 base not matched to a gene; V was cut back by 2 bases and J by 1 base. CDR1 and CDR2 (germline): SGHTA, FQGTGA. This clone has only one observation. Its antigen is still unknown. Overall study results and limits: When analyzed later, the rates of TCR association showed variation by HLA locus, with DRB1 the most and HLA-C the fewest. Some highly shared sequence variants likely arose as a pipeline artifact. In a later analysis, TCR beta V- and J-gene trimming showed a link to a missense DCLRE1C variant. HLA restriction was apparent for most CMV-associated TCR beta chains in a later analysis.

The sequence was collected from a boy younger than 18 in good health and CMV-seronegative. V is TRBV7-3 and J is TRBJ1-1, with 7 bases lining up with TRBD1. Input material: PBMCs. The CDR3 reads CASSLHRGNTEAFF. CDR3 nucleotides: TGTGCCAGCAGCTTACACAGGGGGAACACTGAAGCTTTCTTT. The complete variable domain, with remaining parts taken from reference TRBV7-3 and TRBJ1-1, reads GAGVSQTPSNKVTEKGKYVELRCDPISGHTALYWYRQSLGQGPEFLIYFQGTGAADDSGLPNDRFFAVRPEGSVSTLKIQRTERGDSAVYLCASSLHRGNTEAFFGQGTRLTVV.